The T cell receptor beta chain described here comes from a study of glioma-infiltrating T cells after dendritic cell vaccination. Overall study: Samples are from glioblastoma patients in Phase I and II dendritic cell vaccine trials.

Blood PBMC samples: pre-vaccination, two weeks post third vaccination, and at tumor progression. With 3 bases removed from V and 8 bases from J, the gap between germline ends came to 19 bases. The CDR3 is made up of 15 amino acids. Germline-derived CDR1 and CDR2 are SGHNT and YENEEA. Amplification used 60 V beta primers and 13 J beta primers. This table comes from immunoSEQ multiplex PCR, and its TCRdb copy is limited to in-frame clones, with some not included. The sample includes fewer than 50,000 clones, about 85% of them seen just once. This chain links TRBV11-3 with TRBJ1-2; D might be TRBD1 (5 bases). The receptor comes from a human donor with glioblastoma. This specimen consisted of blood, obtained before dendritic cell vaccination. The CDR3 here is CASSLSGSRIGGYTF. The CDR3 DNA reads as TGTGCCAGCAGCTTGTCAGGGTCCAGGATCGGGGGCTACACCTTC.